The present entry profiles one T cell receptor beta chain with its context. What it binds is unknown. A much larger clone is a single base away; this may be a read error. The data derive from a study of blood T cells in healthy people across ages. The wider study: Template switching recovered approximately one barcoded beta molecule for every two T cells. Findings and caveats of the study: As age increased, TCR beta diversity per million T cells fell in a roughly linear fashion.

Caucasian, healthy and from Russia, the donors were aged between about 6 and 90. This CDR3 is 13 amino acids long. Germline V CDR1 and CDR2: SQVTM, ANQGSEA. The use of a sample-barcoded 5' primer and a J-beta primer mix characterized a second PCR of roughly 6 to 11 cycles. TCRdb reprocessed the 5' RACE reads via MiXCR and lists one record per CDR3 protein. The table records about 640,000 distinct CDR3 sequences, roughly 43% of them present only once. The chain has TRBV29-1 and TRBJ2-7, with 9 bases identical to TRBD1. The sample taken for sequencing was blood. The TCR was taken from a man older than 75 in good health. This CDR3 reads CNVKRDRAYEQYF. The CDR3 nucleotides are TGCAACGTCAAGCGGGACAGGGCATACGAGCAGTACTTC.